Below, one T cell receptor beta chain is given with its context. Its specificity is not known. It was with random hexamers that 0.5 to 1 ug RNA was reverse transcribed. TCRdb re-analysed the immunoSEQ multiplex PCR reads in MiXCR, keeping a single row per CDR3 protein. The sample yields 80,000 to 90,000 distinct CDR3 sequences, roughly 94% seen once. The sample comes from a study of CD8 T cells in Susac syndrome. Study-level results: CD8+ clonal expansion in Susac peaked in TEMRA cells and active patients.

This CDR3 is built from 16 residues. V lost 1 base, J lost 1 base, and 14 bases lay in between. CDR1 SGHVS and CDR2 FNYEAQ come from the germline V gene. The sequence was collected from a human donor with Susac syndrome. Sequenced input: CD8+ T cells from PBMCs. The gene calls are TRBV7-6 and TRBJ2-7; perhaps TRBD2 as D (6 bases). DNA of the CDR3: TGTGCCAGCAGCTTAGGTATGGCGGGGACGTCCTACGAGCAGTACTTC. Translating it yields CASSLGMAGTSYEQYF. Complete variable domain (other parts from reference TRBV7-6 and TRBJ2-7): GAGVSQSPRYKVTKRGQDVALRCDPISGHVSLYWYRQALGQGPEFLTYFNYEAQQDKSGLPNDRFSAERPEGSISTLTIQRTEQRDSAMYRCASSLGMAGTSYEQYFGPGTRLTVT.